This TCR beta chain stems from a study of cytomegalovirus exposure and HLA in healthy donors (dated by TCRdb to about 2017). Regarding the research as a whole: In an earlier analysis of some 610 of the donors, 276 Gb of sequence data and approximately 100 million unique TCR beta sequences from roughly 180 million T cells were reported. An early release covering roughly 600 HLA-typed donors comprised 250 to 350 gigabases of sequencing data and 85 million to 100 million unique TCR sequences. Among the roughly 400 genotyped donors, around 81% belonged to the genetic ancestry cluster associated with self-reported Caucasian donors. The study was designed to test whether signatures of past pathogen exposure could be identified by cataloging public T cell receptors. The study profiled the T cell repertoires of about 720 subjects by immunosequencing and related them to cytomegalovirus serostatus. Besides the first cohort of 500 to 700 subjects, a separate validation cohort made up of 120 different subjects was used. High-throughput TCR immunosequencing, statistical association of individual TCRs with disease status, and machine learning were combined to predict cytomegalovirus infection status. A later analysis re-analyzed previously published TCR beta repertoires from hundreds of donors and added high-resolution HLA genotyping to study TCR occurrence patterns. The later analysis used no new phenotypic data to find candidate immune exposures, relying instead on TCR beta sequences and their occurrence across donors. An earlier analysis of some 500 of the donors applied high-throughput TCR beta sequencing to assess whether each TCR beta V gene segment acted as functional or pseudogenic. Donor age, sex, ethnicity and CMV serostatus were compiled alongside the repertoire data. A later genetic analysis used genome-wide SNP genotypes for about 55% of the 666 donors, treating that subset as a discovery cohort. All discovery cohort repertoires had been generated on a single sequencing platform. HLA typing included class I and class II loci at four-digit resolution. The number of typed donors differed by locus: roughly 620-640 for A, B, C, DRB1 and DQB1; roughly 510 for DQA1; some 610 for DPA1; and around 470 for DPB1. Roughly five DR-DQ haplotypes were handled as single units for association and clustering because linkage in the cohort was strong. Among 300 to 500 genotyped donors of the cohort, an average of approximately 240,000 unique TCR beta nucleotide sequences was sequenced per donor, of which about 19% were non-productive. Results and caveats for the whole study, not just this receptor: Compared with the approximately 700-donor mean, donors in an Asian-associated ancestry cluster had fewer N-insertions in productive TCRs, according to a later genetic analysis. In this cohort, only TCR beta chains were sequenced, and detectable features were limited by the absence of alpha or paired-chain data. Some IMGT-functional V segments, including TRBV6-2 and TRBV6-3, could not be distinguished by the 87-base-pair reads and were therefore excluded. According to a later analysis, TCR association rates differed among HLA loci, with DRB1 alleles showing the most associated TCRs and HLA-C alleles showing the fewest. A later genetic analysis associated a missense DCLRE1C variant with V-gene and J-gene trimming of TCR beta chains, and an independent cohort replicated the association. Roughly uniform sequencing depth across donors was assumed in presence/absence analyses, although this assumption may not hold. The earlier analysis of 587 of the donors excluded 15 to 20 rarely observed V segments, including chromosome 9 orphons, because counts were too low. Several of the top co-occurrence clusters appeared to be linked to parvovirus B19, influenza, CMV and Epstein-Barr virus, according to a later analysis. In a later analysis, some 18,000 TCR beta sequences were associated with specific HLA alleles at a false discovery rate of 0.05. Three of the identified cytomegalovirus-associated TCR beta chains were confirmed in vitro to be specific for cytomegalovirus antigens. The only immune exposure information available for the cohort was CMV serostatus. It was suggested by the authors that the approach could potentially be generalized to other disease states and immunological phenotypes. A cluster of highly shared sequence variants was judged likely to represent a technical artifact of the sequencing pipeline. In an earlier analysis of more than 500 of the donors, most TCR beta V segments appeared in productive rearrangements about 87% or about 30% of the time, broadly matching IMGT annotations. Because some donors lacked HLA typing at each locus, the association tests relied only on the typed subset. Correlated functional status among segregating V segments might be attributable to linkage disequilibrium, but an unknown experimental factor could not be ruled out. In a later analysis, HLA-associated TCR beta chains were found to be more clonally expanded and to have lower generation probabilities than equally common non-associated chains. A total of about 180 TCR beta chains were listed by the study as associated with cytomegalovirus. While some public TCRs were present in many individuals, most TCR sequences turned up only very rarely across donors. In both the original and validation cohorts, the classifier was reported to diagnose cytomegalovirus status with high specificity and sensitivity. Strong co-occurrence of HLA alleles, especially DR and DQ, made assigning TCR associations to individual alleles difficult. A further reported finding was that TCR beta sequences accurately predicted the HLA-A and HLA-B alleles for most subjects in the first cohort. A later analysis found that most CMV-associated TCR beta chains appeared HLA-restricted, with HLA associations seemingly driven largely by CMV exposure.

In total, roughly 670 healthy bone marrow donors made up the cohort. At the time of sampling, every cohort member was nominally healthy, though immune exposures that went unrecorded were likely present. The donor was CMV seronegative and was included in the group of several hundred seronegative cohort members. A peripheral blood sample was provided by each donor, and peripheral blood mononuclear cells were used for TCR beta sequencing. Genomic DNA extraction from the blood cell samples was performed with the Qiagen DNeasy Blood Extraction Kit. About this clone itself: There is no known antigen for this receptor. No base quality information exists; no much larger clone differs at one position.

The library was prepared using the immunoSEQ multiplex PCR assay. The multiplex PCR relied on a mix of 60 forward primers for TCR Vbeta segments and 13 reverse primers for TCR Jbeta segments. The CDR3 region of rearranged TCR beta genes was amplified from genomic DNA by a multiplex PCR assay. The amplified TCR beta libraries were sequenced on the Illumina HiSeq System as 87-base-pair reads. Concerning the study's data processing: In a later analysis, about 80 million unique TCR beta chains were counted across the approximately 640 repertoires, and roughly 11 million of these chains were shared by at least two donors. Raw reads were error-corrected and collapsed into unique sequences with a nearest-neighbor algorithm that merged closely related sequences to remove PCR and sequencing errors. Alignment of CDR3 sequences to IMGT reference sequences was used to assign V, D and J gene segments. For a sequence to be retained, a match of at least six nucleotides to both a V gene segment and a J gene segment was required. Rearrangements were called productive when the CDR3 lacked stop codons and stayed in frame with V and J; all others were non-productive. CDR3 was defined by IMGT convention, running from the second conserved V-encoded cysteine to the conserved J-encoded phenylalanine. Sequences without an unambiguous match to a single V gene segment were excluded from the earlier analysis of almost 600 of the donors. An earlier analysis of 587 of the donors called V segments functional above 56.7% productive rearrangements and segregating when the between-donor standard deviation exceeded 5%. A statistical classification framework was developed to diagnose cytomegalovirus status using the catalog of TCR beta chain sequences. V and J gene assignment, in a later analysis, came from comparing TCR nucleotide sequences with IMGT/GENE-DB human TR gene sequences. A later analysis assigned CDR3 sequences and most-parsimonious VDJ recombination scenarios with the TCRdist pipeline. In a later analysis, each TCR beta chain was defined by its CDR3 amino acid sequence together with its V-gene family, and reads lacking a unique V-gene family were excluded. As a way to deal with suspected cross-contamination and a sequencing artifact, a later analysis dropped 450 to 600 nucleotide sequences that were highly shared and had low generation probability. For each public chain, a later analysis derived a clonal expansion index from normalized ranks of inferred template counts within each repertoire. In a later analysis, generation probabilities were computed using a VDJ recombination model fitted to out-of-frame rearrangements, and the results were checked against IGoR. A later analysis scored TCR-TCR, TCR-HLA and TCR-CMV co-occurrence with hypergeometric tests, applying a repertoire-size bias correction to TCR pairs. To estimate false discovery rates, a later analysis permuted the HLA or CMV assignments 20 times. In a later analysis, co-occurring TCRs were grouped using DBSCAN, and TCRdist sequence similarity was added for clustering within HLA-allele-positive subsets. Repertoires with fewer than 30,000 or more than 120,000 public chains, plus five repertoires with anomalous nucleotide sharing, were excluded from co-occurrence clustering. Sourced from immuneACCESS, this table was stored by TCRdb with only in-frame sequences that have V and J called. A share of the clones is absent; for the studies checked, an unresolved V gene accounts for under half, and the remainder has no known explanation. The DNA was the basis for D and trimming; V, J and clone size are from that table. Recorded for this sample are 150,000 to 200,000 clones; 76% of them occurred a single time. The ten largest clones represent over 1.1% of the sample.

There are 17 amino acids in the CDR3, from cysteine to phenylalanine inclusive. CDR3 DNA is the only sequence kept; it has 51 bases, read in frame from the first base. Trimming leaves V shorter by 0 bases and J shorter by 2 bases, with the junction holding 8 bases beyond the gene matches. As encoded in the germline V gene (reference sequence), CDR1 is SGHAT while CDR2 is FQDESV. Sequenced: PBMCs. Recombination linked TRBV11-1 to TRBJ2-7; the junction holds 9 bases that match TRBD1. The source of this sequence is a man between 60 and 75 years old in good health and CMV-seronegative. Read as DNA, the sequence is TGTGCCAGCAGCTTAGCGAGGGGACAGGGTCTCCCCTACGAGCAGTACTTC. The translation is CASSLARGQGLPYEQYF.